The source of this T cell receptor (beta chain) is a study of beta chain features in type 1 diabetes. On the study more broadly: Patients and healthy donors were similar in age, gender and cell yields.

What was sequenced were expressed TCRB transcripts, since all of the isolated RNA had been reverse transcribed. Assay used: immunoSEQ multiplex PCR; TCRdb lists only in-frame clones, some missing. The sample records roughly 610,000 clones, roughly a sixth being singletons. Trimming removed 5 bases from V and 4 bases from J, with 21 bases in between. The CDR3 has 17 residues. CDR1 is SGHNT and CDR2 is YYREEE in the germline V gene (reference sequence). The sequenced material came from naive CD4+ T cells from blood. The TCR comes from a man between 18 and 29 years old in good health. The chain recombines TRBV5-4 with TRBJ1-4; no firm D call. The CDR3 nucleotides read TGTGCCAGCAGTACTCTCGGCCGTATAAAGGGTAATGAAAAACTGTTTTTT. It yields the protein CASSTLGRIKGNEKLFF.